This T cell receptor (beta chain) is from a study of chemoradiotherapy in HPV16-positive cancers. Study-wide context: Candidate HPV-specific clones and shared TCR motifs came from a couple of HPV16-positive patients.

Germline V CDR1 and CDR2: DFQATT, SNEGSKA (reference sequence). The CDR3 has 11 amino acids. The V end was cut by 0 bases, the J end by 10 bases, with 8 bases between. The repertoire was sequenced with immunoSEQ multiplex PCR; TCRdb's copy has only in-frame clones and lacks some. This table has over 8,000 clones, around 70% appearing once. This TCR was recovered from a human donor with HPV-associated anogenital cancer. The material was obtained from a patient who underwent chemoradiotherapy. The V call is TRBV20-1, the J call TRBJ2-3, with D possibly being TRBD2 (5 bases). In DNA, the CDR3 is TGCAGTGCTAGAGATGAGGGTCCGCAGTATTTT. As protein: CSARDEGPQYF.